The 18 T cell receptor beta chains below were found in one sample sequenced in a study of blood T cells in healthy people across ages. Together with a sample-barcoded 5' primer, a J-beta primer mix was included in a second PCR lasting about 7 to 11 cycles. From the 5' RACE reads, TCRdb called clonotypes with MiXCR, one entry per CDR3 protein. The table records about 780,000 distinct CDR3 sequences, 20% to 30% of them present only once. The sample also formed part of further work on T cells of mothers and their children.

Sequenced material: blood. Every receptor here comes from a boy younger than 18 in good health.

This sequence joins TRBV27 and TRBJ1-4; D is possibly TRBD1 (5 bases). The CDR3 runs 14 residues. Trimming took 6 bases from V and 3 from J, leaving 11 bases between them. Germline CDR1 is MNHEY and CDR2 is SMNVEV (reference sequence). The DNA for the CDR3 is TGTGCCAGCAGCCCCCGGGGCGCTAATGAAAAACTGTTTTTT. It encodes CASSPRGANEKLFF.

This clonotype turned up a few times. The gene calls are TRBV6-5 and TRBJ2-7; perhaps D is TRBD1 or TRBD2 (6 bases each). The germline V gene has CDR1 MNHEY and CDR2 SVGAGI. The CDR3 is 14 amino acids. Trimming cost V 6 bases and J 7 bases, with 19 bases left between them. The CDR3 nucleotides are TGTGCCAGCAGCAGGGGACTCGGGAAGGGGGAGCAGTACTTC. Translation: CASSRGLGKGEQYF.

The table lists this clonotype with many counts. The gene calls are TRBV7-9 and TRBJ2-7; D gene uncertain. The CDR3 is made up of 11 amino acids. Germline-derived CDR1 and CDR2 are SEHNR and FQNEAQ (reference sequence). The V end was cut by 2 bases, the J end by 4 bases, with 3 bases between. In DNA form, the CDR3 reads TGTGCCAGCAGCTTACAGTACGAGCAGTACTTC. Translating it yields CASSLQYEQYF.

The chain couples TRBV4-2 to TRBJ1-5; D is unresolved. Per germline, CDR1 LGHNA and CDR2 YNFKEQ. CDR3 size: 13 residues. Trimming removed 5 bases from V and 2 bases from J, with 7 bases in between. CDR3 coding DNA: TGTGCCAGCAGCATTGAGGGCAATCAGCCCCAGCATTTT. Residues: CASSIEGNQPQHF.

This chain links TRBV5-1 with TRBJ2-5; 7 bases are shared with TRBD1. In germline, CDR1 is SGHRS, CDR2 YFSETQ. The CDR3 contains 15 residues. V shed 4 bases and J 4 bases; nucleotides not matched to a gene: 10. The CDR3 bases are TGCGCCAGCAGCCATGCCCGACGACAGGGAGAGACCCAGTACTTC. Encoded protein: CASSHARRQGETQYF.

This clonotype was recorded a few times. The chain employs TRBV15 and TRBJ1-3; 8 nucleotides align to TRBD1. The germline CDR1 and CDR2 sequences are LNHNV and YYDKDF (reference sequence). The CDR3 runs to 15 residues. Trimming removed 5 bases from V and 0 bases from J; junction bases left unmatched: 3. CDR3 sequence (DNA): TGTGCCACCAGCGGGACAGGCAACTCTGGAAACACCATATATTTT. This gives the protein CATSGTGNSGNTIYF.

In its sample, this clonotype was seen a few times. V and J are TRBV2 and TRBJ2-3, with 9 bases identical to TRBD2. From germline, CDR1 is SNHLY and CDR2 FYNNEI. The trim removed 4 bases at V and 2 bases at J, leaving 4 bases unmatched. The CDR3 runs to 15 residues. CDR3 in amino acids: CASSGLAGITDTQYF. CDR3 in DNA: TGTGCCAGCAGTGGGCTAGCGGGGATCACAGATACGCAGTATTTT. Based on the CDR3 plus reference TRBV2 and TRBJ2-3, the full variable domain is EPEVTQTPSHQVTQMGQEVILRCVPISNHLYFYWYRQILGQKVEFLVSFYNNEISEKSEIFDDQFSVERPDGSNFTLKIRSTKLEDSAMYFCASSGLAGITDTQYFGPGTRLTVL.

The chain has TRBV29-1 and TRBJ1-1; no reliable D call. Trimming stripped 3 bases from V and 1 base from J, with 9 bases between. Germline V gene data show CDR1 as SQVTM and CDR2 as ANQGSEA. The CDR3 loop spans 13 amino acids. For the CDR3, the DNA is TGCAGCGTTGAGGAAGCTACGAACACTGAAGCTTTCTTT. It translates to CSVEEATNTEAFF.

As to this clonotype: The conserved phenylalanine or tryptophan normally closing the CDR3 is absent here, so this likely arose from a read error. The V and J genes are TRBV29-1 and TRBJ2-7; possible D gene TRBD1, 5 bases. In germline, CDR1 is SQVTM, CDR2 ANQGSEA. The length of the CDR3 is 13 residues. Trimming pared 6 bases from V and 6 bases from J, leaving 18 bases between. The CDR3 here is CSVKGQGRSEQYL. CDR3 nucleotides: TGCAGCGTAAAGGGGCAGGGAAGGAGCGAGCAGTACCTC.

This clonotype occurred a few times. The chain recombines TRBV5-1 with TRBJ1-1; TRBD1 is a possible D gene (5 bases). V was trimmed by 1 base and J by 0 bases, leaving 7 bases between them. CDR3 length: 14 amino acids. Looked up from germline, CDR1 is SGHRS and CDR2 is YFSETQ. In nucleotides, the CDR3 is TGCGCCAGCAGCTTGTTGACAGTGAACACTGAAGCTTTCTTT. Translating gives CASSLLTVNTEAFF.

This chain uses TRBV20-1 with TRBJ2-4; the D is unclear. Germline CDR1 and CDR2: DFQATT and SNEGSKA (reference sequence). The CDR3 contains 12 residues. Trimming took 0 bases from V and 9 from J, leaving 9 bases between them. CDR3 bases: TGCAGTGCTAGAGATCTGATGGCCATTCAGTACTTC. Its translation: CSARDLMAIQYF.

The CDR3: CASSFGGNNQPQHF. CDR3 bases: TGTGCCAGCAGTTTTGGAGGGAACAATCAGCCCCAGCATTTT. The chain uses TRBV28 and TRBJ1-5; D is unresolved. Looked up from germline, CDR1 is MDHEN and CDR2 is SYDVKM. Trimming stripped 3 bases from V and 3 bases from J, with 9 bases between. The CDR3 has 14 amino acids. Full variable domain (rest looked up from reference TRBV28 and TRBJ1-5): DVKVTQSSRYLVKRTGEKVFLECVQDMDHENMFWYRQDPGLGLRLIYFSYDVKMKEKGDIPEGYSVSREKKERFSLILESASTNQTSMYLCASSFGGNNQPQHFGDGTRLSIL.

The chain combines TRBV18 with TRBJ1-3; TRBD1 agrees at 8 bases. After removal of 5 bases from V and 1 base from J, the junction contained 7 bases not matched to a gene. CDR1 and CDR2 from the germline V gene are KGHSH and LQKENI. This CDR3 has 16 residues. CDR3 coding DNA: TGTGCCAGCTCAACCCCAGGGGGCGCGTCTGGAAACACCATATATTTT. Translated: CASSTPGGASGNTIYF.

This chain uses TRBV28 with TRBJ2-5, with D possibly TRBD2 on 5 matching bases. The DNA end favors TRBJ2-1, so the J call may be wrong. CDR1 and CDR2 (germline): MDHEN, SYDVKM. The CDR3 is 15 residues long. The CDR3 here is CASTSGLAAYNEQFF. As DNA, the CDR3 is TGTGCCAGCACGTCGGGGTTGGCCGCCTACAATGAGCAGTTCTTC.

This clonotype has only a few counts. V usage is TRBV28 and J usage is TRBJ1-2; D gene ambiguous. Germline CDR1 MDHEN, CDR2 SYDVKM. V lost 1 base and J 8 bases, leaving 17 bases between the germline ends. CDR3 length equals 15 residues. CDR3 nucleotide sequence: TGTGCCAGCAGTTTATCAGTATCGGGCCAATACGGCTACACCTTC. It is translated as CASSLSVSGQYGYTF.

The chain is built from TRBV12-3 or TRBV12-4 and TRBJ1-1, with TRBD1 as a possible D gene (6 bases). The CDR3 extends over 13 amino acids. V was pared by 6 bases and J by 11 bases, with 19 bases between. Written as DNA, the CDR3 is TGTGCCAGCAGCCCAGGGCAGGGAGGGGGGGCTTTCTTT. Protein: CASSPGQGGGAFF.

The chain has TRBV3-1 and TRBJ2-7; D gene unclear. The CDR3 runs to 11 residues. Trimming shortened V by 4 bases and J by 7 bases, and 8 bases separated the two germline ends. The V gene's germline CDR1 is LGHDT and CDR2 YNNKEL (reference sequence). CDR3 in DNA: TGTGCCAGCAGCCGAGATGGGGAGCAGTACTTC. It yields the protein CASSRDGEQYF.

This chain links TRBV10-3 with TRBJ2-1; TRBD1 aligns across 9 bases. The CDR3 covers 11 residues. Germline V gene sequence: CDR1 ENHRY, CDR2 SYGVKD. The ends lost 7 bases at V and 11 bases at J; junction bases unmatched: 3. CDR3: CAITGQGKQFF. The CDR3 bases are TGTGCCATCACGGGACAGGGCAAGCAGTTCTTC.